The present TCR beta chain was sequenced within a study of control samples from healthy donors and cancer patients. CDR1 is SNHLY and CDR2 is FYNNEI in the germline V gene. V lost 5 bases to trimming and J lost 5 bases, with 15 bases between them. The CDR3 is made up of 14 amino acids. The protocol was immunoSEQ multiplex PCR, while the TCRdb copy is restricted to in-frame clones and leaves out a portion. The sample lists about 120,000 clones; 88% were seen once. The source material was blood. This chain links TRBV2 with TRBJ1-1, with D possibly matching TRBD1 (5 bases). This TCR was sampled from a woman between 70 and 85 years old in good health. The CDR3 region is CASSSMGGWTEAFF. DNA of the CDR3: TGTGCCAGCAGTAGTATGGGGGGATGGACTGAAGCTTTCTTT.